This T cell receptor beta chain stems from a study of cytomegalovirus exposure and HLA in healthy donors (dated by TCRdb to 2017 to 2019). With regard to the full study: An earlier analysis of several hundred of the donors reported approximately 300 Gb of sequence data and 95 million to 140 million unique TCR beta sequences obtained from approximately 180 million T cells. Among the roughly 400 genotyped donors, approximately 81% belonged to the genetic ancestry cluster associated with self-reported Caucasian donors. An earlier analysis of 587 of the donors used high-throughput TCR beta sequencing to judge whether each TCR beta V gene segment behaved as functional or pseudogenic. Alongside the repertoire data, information on donor age, sex, ethnicity and CMV serostatus was compiled. The aim of the study was to test whether cataloging public T cell receptors could identify signatures of past pathogen exposure. An early release covering approximately 600 HLA-typed donors comprised about 300 gigabases of sequencing data and 85 million or so unique TCR sequences. To predict cytomegalovirus infection status, the study combined high-throughput TCR immunosequencing, statistical association of individual TCRs with disease status, and machine learning. In addition to the first cohort of 666 subjects, a separate validation cohort of 120 different subjects was used. All discovery cohort repertoires had been generated on a single sequencing platform. Across 398 genotyped donors of the cohort, an average of roughly 250,000 unique TCR beta nucleotide sequences per donor were sequenced, and 15% to 20% of those sequences were non-productive. The study profiled the T cell repertoires of around 700 subjects by immunosequencing and related them to cytomegalovirus serostatus. A later analysis re-analyzed previously published TCR beta repertoires from approximately 670 donors and added high-resolution HLA genotyping to study TCR occurrence patterns. Both class I and class II loci were covered by HLA typing, at four-digit resolution. The later analysis used no new phenotypic data to find candidate immune exposures, relying instead on TCR beta sequences and their occurrence across donors. Typing coverage differed by locus: A, B, C, DRB1 and DQB1 were typed in roughly 629-630 donors, DQA1 in 522, DPA1 in around 580, and DPB1 in 450 to 490. A later genetic analysis used genome-wide SNP genotypes for about 60% of the roughly 670 donors, treating that subset as a discovery cohort. Four or five DR-DQ haplotypes were handled as single units for association and clustering, since linkage in the cohort was strong.

In total, approximately 690 healthy bone marrow donors made up the cohort. All cohort members were sampled while nominally healthy, although unrecorded immune exposures were likely present. The donor tested CMV seronegative, placing the donor among the 350 or so seronegative members of the cohort. Each donor provided a peripheral blood sample, and peripheral blood mononuclear cells were used for TCR beta sequencing. Genomic DNA extraction from the blood cell samples was performed with the Qiagen DNeasy Blood Extraction Kit. Library construction relied on the immunoSEQ multiplex PCR assay. A mixture of 60 forward primers for TCR Vbeta segments and 13 reverse primers for TCR Jbeta segments was used in the multiplex PCR. The CDR3 region of rearranged TCR beta genes was amplified from genomic DNA with a multiplex PCR assay. The amplified TCR beta libraries were sequenced on the Illumina HiSeq System as 87-base-pair reads. The published analysis was carried out like this. A later analysis tallied some 79 million unique TCR beta chains across the 666 repertoires, and approximately 12 million of those chains were shared by two or more donors. A nearest-neighbor algorithm error-corrected the raw reads and collapsed the reads into unique sequences, merging closely related sequences to remove PCR and sequencing errors. V, D and J gene segments were assigned by aligning CDR3 sequences to IMGT reference sequences. Each retained sequence needed at least a six-nucleotide match to both a V gene segment and a J gene segment. Rearrangements were classified as productive when the CDR3 lacked stop codons and remained in frame with V and J, and all other rearrangements were classified as non-productive. CDR3 was defined according to IMGT convention as the region running from the second conserved V-encoded cysteine to the conserved J-encoded phenylalanine. Sequences without an unambiguous match to a single V gene segment were excluded from the earlier analysis of approximately 600 of the donors. An earlier analysis of 500 to 700 of the donors classified V segments as functional when productive rearrangements were above 56.7% and as segregating when the standard deviation between donors was above 5%. A statistical classification framework was built to diagnose cytomegalovirus status from the catalog of TCR beta chain sequences. In a later analysis, V and J genes were assigned by comparing TCR nucleotide sequences against IMGT/GENE-DB human TR gene sequences. Using the TCRdist pipeline, a later analysis assigned CDR3 sequences along with most-parsimonious VDJ recombination scenarios. In a later analysis, every TCR beta chain was defined by the combination of its CDR3 amino acid sequence and its V-gene family, and reads without a unique V-gene family were dropped. To address suspected cross-contamination and a sequencing artifact, a later analysis removed over 500 highly shared, low-generation-probability nucleotide sequences. In a later analysis, a clonal expansion index was calculated for each public chain from normalized within-repertoire ranks of inferred template counts. In a later analysis, generation probabilities were computed using a VDJ recombination model fitted to out-of-frame rearrangements, and the results were checked against IGoR. In a later analysis, TCR-TCR, TCR-HLA and TCR-CMV co-occurrence was scored with hypergeometric tests, and a repertoire-size bias correction was applied to TCR pairs. In a later analysis, false discovery rates were estimated by permuting HLA or CMV assignments 20 times. In a later analysis, co-occurring TCRs were grouped using DBSCAN, with TCRdist sequence similarity added in when clustering inside HLA-allele-positive subsets. Co-occurrence clustering excluded repertoires with fewer than 30,000 or more than 120,000 public chains, plus five with anomalous nucleotide sharing. In TCRdb, the immuneACCESS table is reduced to in-frame sequences with V and J assigned. These tables do not hold every clone; where another copy was compared, an unresolved V gene accounts for under half, and the others remain unexplained. The V and J calls and clone size come from that table; D and trimming were worked out from the DNA. This sample's table contains about 200,000 clones. The top ten constitute around 0.7% of the sample.

The CDR3 measures 13 amino acids from cysteine to phenylalanine. Of all the DNA, just the CDR3 is kept, 39 bases in frame from base 1. Relative to germline, V is 1 base shorter and J is 8 bases shorter, with 11 bases between their ends. Per the germline V gene, MDHEN is the CDR1 and SYDVKM is the CDR2. Study-wide findings and limitations: Seventeen rarely observed V segments, including chromosome 9 orphons, were excluded from the earlier analysis of about 600 of the donors because counts were too low. A cluster of highly shared sequence variants was judged likely to be a technical artifact of the sequencing pipeline. At a false discovery rate of 0.05, a later analysis linked roughly 17,000 TCR beta sequences to specific HLA alleles. This cohort had only TCR beta chains sequenced, and the lack of alpha or paired-chain data limited which features could be detected. The classifier was reported to diagnose cytomegalovirus status with high specificity and sensitivity in both the original cohort and the validation cohort. Some IMGT-functional V segments, including TRBV6-2 and TRBV6-3, could not be told apart with the 87-base-pair reads, so those segments were excluded. When HLA alleles, especially DR and DQ, strongly co-occurred, TCR associations were difficult to assign to individual alleles. In a later genetic analysis, fewer N-insertions in productive TCRs were reported among donors in an Asian-associated ancestry cluster than the approximately 670-donor mean. Linkage disequilibrium might explain the correlated functional status among segregating V segments, but an unknown experimental factor could not be excluded. The only immune exposure information available for the cohort was CMV serostatus. Presence/absence analyses assumed roughly uniform sequencing depth across donors, an assumption that may not hold. In vitro tests confirmed that a few of the cytomegalovirus-associated TCR beta chains recognize cytomegalovirus antigens. It was suggested by the authors that the approach could potentially be generalized to other disease states and immunological phenotypes. Across donors, most TCR sequences were observed very rarely, whereas some public TCRs were present in many individuals. HLA typing was unavailable for some donors at each locus, so association tests used only the typed subset. Several of the top co-occurrence clusters appeared to be linked to parvovirus B19, influenza, CMV and Epstein-Barr virus, according to a later analysis. A further reported finding was that TCR beta sequences accurately predicted the HLA-A and HLA-B alleles for most subjects in the first cohort. The study listed 164 TCR beta chains as associated with cytomegalovirus. Broadly in line with IMGT annotations, most TCR beta V segments showed up in productive rearrangements about 87% or about 30% of the time in an earlier analysis of several hundred of the donors. In a later genetic analysis, a missense DCLRE1C variant was associated with V-gene and J-gene trimming of TCR beta chains, and the association was replicated in an independent cohort. In a later analysis, TCR association rates were found to vary across HLA loci, with the most associated TCRs seen for DRB1 alleles and the fewest for HLA-C alleles. According to a later analysis, most CMV-associated TCR beta chains appeared to be HLA-restricted, and the HLA associations seemed to be driven largely by CMV exposure. In a later analysis, HLA-associated TCR beta chains were found to be more clonally expanded and to have lower generation probabilities than equally common non-associated chains.

As regards this clone: Its antigen is unknown.

The clonotype was recovered from a boy under 18 in good health and CMV-seronegative. What was sequenced was PBMCs. The chain couples TRBV28 to TRBJ1-1; TRBD1 might be the D gene, on 5 matching bases. In nucleotides, the sequence is TGTGCCAGCAGTTTATCACGGGGGATCGAAGCTTTCTTT. This encodes CASSLSRGIEAFF.